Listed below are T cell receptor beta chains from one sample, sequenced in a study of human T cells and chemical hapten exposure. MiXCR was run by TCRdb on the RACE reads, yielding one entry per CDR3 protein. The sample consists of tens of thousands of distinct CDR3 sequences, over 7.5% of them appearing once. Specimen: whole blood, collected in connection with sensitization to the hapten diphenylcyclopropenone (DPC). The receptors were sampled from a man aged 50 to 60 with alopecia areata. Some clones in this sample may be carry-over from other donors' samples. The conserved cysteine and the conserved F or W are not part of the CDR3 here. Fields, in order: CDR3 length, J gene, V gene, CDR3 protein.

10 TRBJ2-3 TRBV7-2 ASTTNTDTQY
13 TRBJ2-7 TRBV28 ASSLGHHHPYEQY
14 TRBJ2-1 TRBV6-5 ASSYSAGGSYNEQF
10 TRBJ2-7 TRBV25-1 ASSGSLGEQY
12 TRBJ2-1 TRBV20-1 SASSLGTYNEQF
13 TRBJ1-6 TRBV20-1 SARDSRTDYSPLH
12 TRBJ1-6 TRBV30 AWRGAGRNSPLH
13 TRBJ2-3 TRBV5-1 ASRTAGASTDTQY
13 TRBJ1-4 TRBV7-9 ASSLAAGKPEKLF
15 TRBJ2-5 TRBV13 ASSLNPTGRLAETQY
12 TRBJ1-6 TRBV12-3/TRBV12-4 ASSGRGPGSPLH
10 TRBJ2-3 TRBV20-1 SARDPPNTQY
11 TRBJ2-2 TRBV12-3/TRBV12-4 ASRGQATGELF
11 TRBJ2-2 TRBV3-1 ASSQTHSGELF
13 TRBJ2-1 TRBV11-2 ASSGRTGVYNEQF
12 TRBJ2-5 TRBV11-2 ASSAAGPQETQY
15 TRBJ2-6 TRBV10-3 ATGHGGASSGANVLT
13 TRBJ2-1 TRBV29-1 SVETSGSSYNEQF
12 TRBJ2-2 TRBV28 ASRSGSNTGELF
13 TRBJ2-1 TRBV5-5 ASSLGRSSYNEQF
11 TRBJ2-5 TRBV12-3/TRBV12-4 ASSIAGGETQY
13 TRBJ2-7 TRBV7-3 ASSVSGRDFYEQY
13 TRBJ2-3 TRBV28 ASSLQGAPTDTQY
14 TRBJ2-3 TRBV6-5 ASSYSAGWTTDTQY
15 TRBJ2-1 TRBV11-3 ASSTRALAGGYNEQF
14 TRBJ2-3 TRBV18 ASSPPASGGTDTQY